This TCR beta chain was retrieved from a study of T cells in Graves' hyperthyroidism and ophthalmopathy. Concerning this clonotype itself: Its specificity is not known.

Hyperthyroidism of Graves' type that showed no ophthalmopathy progression within 18 months was stable. Study-wide points: Blood also held most thyroid clonotypes expanded beyond 0.001.

TCR beta CDR3 region amplification was performed from RNA transcripts. The primer set for the first-round RT-PCR of the TCR CDR3 was HTBI. TCRdb independently ran MiXCR on the multiplex PCR reads; one entry per CDR3 protein. The data hold some 560,000 distinct CDR3 sequences, with around 15% observed a single time. Sequencing was done on a sample of blood. This clonotype was sampled from a middle-aged woman with Graves' hyperthyroidism.

This CDR3 reads CASSLRGVAGGGTQYF. CDR3 coding DNA: TGTGCCAGCAGTCTACGGGGGGTAGCGGGAGGGGGAACGCAGTATTTT. The chain uses TRBV12-3 or TRBV12-4 and TRBJ2-3, with TRBD2 identical over 11 bases. There are 16 residues in the CDR3. With 5 bases clipped from V and 9 bases from J, the junction kept 13 bases outside the gene matches.